This TCR beta chain was captured by sequencing in a study of T cell clones after liver transplantation (dated by TCRdb to about 2019). General notes on the study: ITN030ST, the source of the samples, was a randomized trial that attempted immunosuppression withdrawal within 2 years of liver transplantation. Donor-reactive T cell clones were identified by TCRbeta sequencing after a pre-transplant mixed lymphocyte reaction and then tracked in post-transplant blood. As an antigen-independent comparator for donor-reactive sequences, third party-reactive TCRbeta sequences were also identified from pre-transplant MLRs. Three of the eight recipients were HCV-positive; the others were transplanted for non-autoimmune, non-viral indications. Subjects received no induction therapy and standard immunosuppression until randomization at 12-24 months post-transplant. Tolerance was defined as complete withdrawal of immunosuppression for at least one year without a rise in liver enzymes beyond twice the upper limit of normal. Blood samples were taken pre-transplant, pre-randomization before withdrawal, and post-randomization after full withdrawal or failed withdrawal. The study cohort included 8 liver transplant recipients, of whom 3 were classified as tolerant and 5 as non-tolerant.

Its CDR3 holds 16 amino acids, cysteine through phenylalanine. This entry keeps only the CDR3 DNA: 48 bases, framed from base 1. V trim: 2 bases; J trim: 2 bases; unmatched bases: 6. CDR1 and CDR2 are read off the germline V gene as MGHDK and SYGVNS. Broader findings and caveats from the paper: Once repertoire turnover was taken into account, donor-reactive detection showed a significant reduction for CD4 in 7 of 8 subjects and for CD8 in 8 of 8. In most of the 8 subjects, regardless of tolerance or HCV status, circulating donor-reactive CD4 TCRbeta sequences dropped significantly post-transplant. Low numbers of available donor cells limited the measurable donor-reactive repertoire in two subjects. Because of small, heterogeneous patient numbers and non-standardized post-transplant time points, the conclusions were only preliminary. A greater decline was seen for donor-reactive sequences than for third party-reactive sequences, suggesting partial antigen-specific deletion unrelated to withdrawal success. Because allograft tissue specimens were not available, migration of donor-reactive T cells into the graft, rather than deletion, may have occurred.

Thawed unstimulated PBMCs were stained for CD3, CD4 and CD8 and FACS-sorted into CD3+CD4+ and CD3+CD8+ populations. Each of the 8 studied subjects was randomized to immunosuppression withdrawal. The Qiagen DNeasy Blood and Tissue Kit was used for isolation of genomic DNA. As concerns this clone: Which antigen it targets is not known. No much larger clone exists at a distance of one base, and base qualities are not known.

High-throughput TCRbeta CDR3 sequencing of frozen genomic DNA was performed by immunoSEQ, including PCR amplification, mapping, bias correction and internal controls. Per the source publication's procedure: Productive rearrangements were retained, and unique TCRbeta sequences were defined by the CDR3 nucleotide sequence together with the V and J gene. Donor-reactive sequences required at least 5-fold expansion in CFSE-low cells versus unstimulated pre-transplant cells and at least 0.01% frequency. To ensure at least 90% detection power, minimum frequency thresholds were set for each subject based on that subject's lowest-template unstimulated sample. Jensen-Shannon divergence between the top 1000 TCRbeta sequences post-transplant and pre-transplant was used to measure repertoire turnover. Two-sided Fisher's exact tests were used to test for changes in the detection of donor-reactive sequences. TCRdb took this table from immuneACCESS and kept in-frame rearrangements with V and J called. Such tables lack part of the clones; where checked against another copy, unresolved V genes explain under half of the gap, and the rest is unexplained. The V and J calls and clone size were taken over from that table, and D and trimming were inferred from the DNA. Here the sample has more than 20,000 clones; approximately 94% occur a single time. The ten largest clones represent approximately 25% of the sample.

This clonotype was sampled from a human patient who received a liver transplant. Some T cells may have been brought in with the graft after a transplant. Sequencing was performed on CD8+ T cells from blood, taken less than 28 months after liver transplant. The chain joins TRBV25-1 to TRBJ2-5; TRBD2 fits 9 bases in the junction. The nucleotide sequence is given as TGTGCCAGCAGTGAAGGAGCGGGAGGCCCTCAAGAGACCCAGTACTTC. This translates into CASSEGAGGPQETQYF.